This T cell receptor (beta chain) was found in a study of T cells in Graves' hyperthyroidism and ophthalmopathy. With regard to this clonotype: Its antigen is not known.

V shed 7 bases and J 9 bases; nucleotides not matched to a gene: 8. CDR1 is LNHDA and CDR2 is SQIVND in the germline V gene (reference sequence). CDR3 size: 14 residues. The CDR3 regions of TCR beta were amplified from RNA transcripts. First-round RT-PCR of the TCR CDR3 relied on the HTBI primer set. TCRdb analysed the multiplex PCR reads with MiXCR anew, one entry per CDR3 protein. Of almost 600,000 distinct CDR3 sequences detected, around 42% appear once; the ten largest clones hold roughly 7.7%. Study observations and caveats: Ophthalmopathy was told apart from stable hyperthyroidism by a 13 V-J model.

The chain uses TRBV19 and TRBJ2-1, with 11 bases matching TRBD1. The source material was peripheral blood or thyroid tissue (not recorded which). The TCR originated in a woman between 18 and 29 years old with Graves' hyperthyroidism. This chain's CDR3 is CASIPDRGRGEQFF. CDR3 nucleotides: TGTGCCAGTATTCCGGACAGGGGGCGAGGTGAGCAGTTCTTC.